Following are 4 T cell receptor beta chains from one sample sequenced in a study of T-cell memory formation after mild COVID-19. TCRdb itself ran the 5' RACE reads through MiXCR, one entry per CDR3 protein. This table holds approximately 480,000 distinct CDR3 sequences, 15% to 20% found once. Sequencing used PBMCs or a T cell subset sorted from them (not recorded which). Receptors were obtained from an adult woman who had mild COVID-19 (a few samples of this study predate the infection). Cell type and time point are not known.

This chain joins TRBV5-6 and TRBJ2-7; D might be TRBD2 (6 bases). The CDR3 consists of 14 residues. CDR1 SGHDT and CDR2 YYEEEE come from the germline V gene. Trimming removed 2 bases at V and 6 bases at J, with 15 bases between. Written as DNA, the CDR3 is TGTGCCAGCAGCTTAGTCGGCGGGAAGGGCGAGCAGTACTTC. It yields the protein CASSLVGGKGEQYF.

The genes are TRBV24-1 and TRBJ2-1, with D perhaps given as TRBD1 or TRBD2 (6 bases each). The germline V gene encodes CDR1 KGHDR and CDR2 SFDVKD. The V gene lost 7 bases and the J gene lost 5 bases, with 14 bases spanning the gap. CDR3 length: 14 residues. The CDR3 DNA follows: TGTGCCACCAGAGGGGGTGCGGGGAACAATGAGCAGTTCTTC. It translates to CATRGGAGNNEQFF.

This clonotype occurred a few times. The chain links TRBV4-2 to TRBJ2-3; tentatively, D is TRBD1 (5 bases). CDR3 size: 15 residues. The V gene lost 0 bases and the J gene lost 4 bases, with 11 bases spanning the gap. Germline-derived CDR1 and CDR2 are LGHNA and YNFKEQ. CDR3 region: CASSQDSLGADTQYF. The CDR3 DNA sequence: TGTGCCAGCAGCCAAGATAGCCTAGGGGCAGATACGCAGTATTTT.

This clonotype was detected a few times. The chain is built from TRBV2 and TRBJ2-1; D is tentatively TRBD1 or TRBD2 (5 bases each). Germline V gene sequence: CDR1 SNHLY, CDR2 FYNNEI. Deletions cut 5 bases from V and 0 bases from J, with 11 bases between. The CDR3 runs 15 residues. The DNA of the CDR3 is TGTGCCAGCAGTAAGGGACCCGGCTCCTACAATGAGCAGTTCTTC. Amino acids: CASSKGPGSYNEQFF.